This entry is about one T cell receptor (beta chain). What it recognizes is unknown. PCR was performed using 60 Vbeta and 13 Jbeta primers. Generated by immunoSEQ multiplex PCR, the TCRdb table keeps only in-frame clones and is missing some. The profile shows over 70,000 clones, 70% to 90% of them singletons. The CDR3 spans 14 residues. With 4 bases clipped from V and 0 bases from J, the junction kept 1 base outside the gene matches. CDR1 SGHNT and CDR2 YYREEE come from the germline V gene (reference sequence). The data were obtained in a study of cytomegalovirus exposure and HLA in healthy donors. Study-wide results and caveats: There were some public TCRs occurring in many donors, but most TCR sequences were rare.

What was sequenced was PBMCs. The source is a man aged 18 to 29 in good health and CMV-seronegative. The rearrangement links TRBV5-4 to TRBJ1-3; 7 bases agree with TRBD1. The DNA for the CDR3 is TGTGCCAGCAGCCGGGACAGCTCTGGAAACACCATATATTTT. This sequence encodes CASSRDSSGNTIYF.